What follows are 4 T cell receptor beta chains derived from one specimen sequenced in a study of T-cell reconstitution after alpha-beta-depleted transplantation in children. The TCRbeta library was prepared with unique molecular identifiers. MiXCR was run by TCRdb on the PCR reads, yielding one entry per CDR3 protein. The sample holds hundreds of thousands of distinct CDR3 sequences, around 10% seen once. The starting material was peripheral blood, obtained 180 days after TCRalphabeta/CD19-depleted stem cell transplant. These receptor sequences come from a male patient aged 2 to 9 who had a stem cell transplant for chronic granulomatous disease, so the T cells may come from the graft donor.

The table lists this clonotype with many counts. The rearrangement uses TRBV2 and TRBJ1-3, with D perhaps TRBD1 (6 bases). Germline assignment: CDR1 SNHLY and CDR2 FYNNEI. V was trimmed by 5 bases and J by 1 base, leaving 12 bases between them. The CDR3 consists of 15 residues. CDR3 region: CASSSPGESGNTIYF. CDR3 sequence (DNA): TGTGCCAGCAGTTCTCCAGGGGAGTCTGGAAACACCATATATTTT.

At least ten counts were recorded for this clonotype. V and J are TRBV11-2 and TRBJ2-5; 12 bases align to TRBD2. V gave up 5 bases and J gave up 5 bases; unmatched junction bases: 15. The CDR3 consists of 18 residues. Germline-derived CDR1 and CDR2 are SGHAT and FQNNGV. CDR3 DNA: TGTGCCAGCAGCGCTCCCAGGATAGCTAGCGGGGGGGCGGAGACCCAGTACTTC. Protein product: CASSAPRIASGGAETQYF.

This clonotype was found many times. The chain has TRBV20-1 and TRBJ2-3; 9 nucleotides align to TRBD2. Trimming cost V 6 bases and J 2 bases; bases outside gene matches: 6. Germline CDR1 is DFQATT and CDR2 is SNEGSKA (reference sequence). The length of the CDR3 is 14 residues. This CDR3 reads CSAERGANTDTQYF. The CDR3, as DNA: TGCAGTGCGGAGCGGGGGGCAAACACAGATACGCAGTATTTT.

At least ten counts were recorded for this clonotype. This rearrangement joins TRBV7-2 to TRBJ2-3, with 8 bases matching TRBD2. The CDR3 covers 17 residues. V shed 5 bases, J shed 6 bases, and the junction held 16 bases outside the gene matches. Germline V gene lookup returns CDR1 SGHTA and CDR2 FQGNSA. The CDR3 loop is CASSPKVLAVAGDTQYF. CDR3 DNA sequence: TGTGCCAGCAGCCCGAAAGTACTAGCGGTGGCGGGGGATACGCAGTATTTT.